This T cell receptor (beta chain) was found in a study of blood T cell repertoires in COVID-19 (dated by TCRdb to 2018 to 2021). Background for the entire study: Samples from collaborators originated in the United States, Italy and Spain and spanned both the acute and convalescent phases of COVID-19. The prospective study material was composed of cDNA or gDNA derived from T cells, B-cell-depleted T cells, or PBMCs. Where available, HLA class I and class II types were taken from metadata supplied by the sample provider and were not determined by assay-based typing. Samples came from the ongoing ImmuneRACE study (first 160 participants) plus 1,254 subjects from 6 global collaborators. A freely available public database, intended as a resource for researchers studying the immune response to SARS-CoV-2, is where the repertoires were released. A de-identified subject ID, COVID-19 status, age in years and sex were almost always included in the sample metadata. Deeply sampled blood TCRbeta repertoires from subjects exposed to, actively infected with, or recovered from COVID-19 were included in the dataset.

V lost 9 bases and J lost 4 bases; the stretch between them is 16 bases long. The CDR3 holds 13 amino acids from the cysteine to the phenylalanine. CDR3 DNA only is kept here, 39 bases in frame from base 1. CDR1 SGHDT and CDR2 YYEEEE were looked up in the germline V gene. The full study reports these points: The amount of clinical and demographic metadata varied by source and participant and was provided uncurated.

A note on this clone: The specificity of this receptor is unknown. There are no base qualities to consult, and no much larger clone falls within one base.

Collaborating institutions collected whole blood in K2EDTA tubes following their own protocols. For TCRbeta analysis, collaborator samples were shipped as frozen whole blood, as isolated PBMCs, or as DNA extracted from either sample type. TCRbeta CDR3 regions were amplified from genomic DNA using the immunoSEQ Assay, a bias-controlled multiplex PCR. Turning to the authors' computational methods: Nucleated cell counts per sample were estimated from amplification of reference gene primers within the assay. To quantify the absolute abundance of each unique TCRbeta CDR3 rearrangement, sequence reads were collapsed and filtered. For each sample, productive Simpson clonality was calculated as the square root of Simpson's diversity index across productive rearrangements. The source is immuneACCESS, and TCRdb retained only in-frame sequences with V and J called. Part of the clones is not carried over; for the studies checked, unresolved V genes explain less than half of this, and the remainder is unexplained. Clone size and the V and J calls come from that table; the DNA yielded D and trimming. Here the sample has 100,000 or so clones; about two thirds occur a single time. The ten most abundant clones make up roughly an eighth of the sample.

The receptor chain draws on TRBV5-6 and TRBJ1-2, with the D gene call left open. The source material was peripheral blood. The sequence was obtained from a woman of 80 years or more with acute or convalescent COVID-19. In nucleotides, the sequence is TGTGCCACCAAAGAGTATTCCGTCTATGGCTACACCTTC. The resulting protein is CATKEYSVYGYTF.